These 6 T cell receptor beta chains share one sample of origin, sequenced in a study of CD8 T cells in Susac syndrome (dated by TCRdb to the late 2010s). Preparation of the library involved the immunoSEQ multiplex PCR assay. RNA was extracted with the RNeasy kit and about 0.5 to 1 ug was reverse transcribed using random hexamers. TCRdb itself trimmed the public reads at Q25 with fastp, ran MiXCR and retained productive beta chains. Here each entry gathers all rows of one CDR3 protein and keeps the most common genes and DNA. Counted in this sample were roughly 150,000 distinct CDR3 sequences; approximately 94% of them appeared once. The top ten clones comprise 0.075% to 0.09% of the sample. The material sequenced was CD4+ T cells from PBMCs. The receptors derive from a human donor with Susac syndrome.

The J gene is TRBJ1-1, the V gene TRBV11-1; D is possibly TRBD1 (5 bases). CDR3 length: 14 amino acids. Germline V gene sequence: CDR1 SGHAT, CDR2 FQDESV (reference sequence). V gave up 6 bases and J gave up 4 bases, with 15 bases separating them. The CDR3 DNA sequence: TGTGCCAGCAGTATCGTACGACAGAGCACTGAAGCTTTCTTT. This gives the protein CASSIVRQSTEAFF.

As regards this clonotype: A junction boundary mismatches the germline segment, possibly from a read error. V is TRBV4-2 and J is TRBJ2-7; D gene ambiguous. Germline V lookup: CDR1 LGHNA, CDR2 YNFKEQ. The CDR3 contains 16 residues. The DNA of the CDR3 is TGTGACAGCAGCCAAGATGCCCAGAAACCAACCTACGAGCAGTACTTC. Translation: CDSSQDAQKPTYEQYF.

This chain joins TRBV5-1 and TRBJ2-4; D gene unclear. V dropped 1 base and J dropped 8 bases, with 10 bases sitting between them. In germline, CDR1 is SGHRS, CDR2 YFSETQ. The CDR3 sequence is 13 residues long. The CDR3: CASSLSSTDIQYF. The DNA for the CDR3 is TGCGCCAGCAGCTTGAGCAGCACGGACATTCAGTACTTC.

The count of this clonotype is one. The genes are TRBV29-1 and TRBJ1-1; D might be TRBD1 (5 bases). Looked up from germline, CDR1 is SQVTM and CDR2 is ANQGSEA. Trimming cost V 6 bases and J 0 bases, with 14 bases left between them. This CDR3 region has 14 residues. CDR3 amino acids: CSVRLQVMNTEAFF. DNA of the CDR3: TGCAGCGTCCGCCTACAGGTGATGAACACTGAAGCTTTCTTT.

This chain uses TRBV3-1 with TRBJ2-1, with D unclear. The CDR3 covers 13 residues. Germline CDR1 reads LGHDT; CDR2 reads YNNKEL (reference sequence). Trimming took 1 base from V and 12 from J, leaving 13 bases between them. CDR3 sequence reads: CASSQVLSKGQFF. CDR3 in DNA: TGTGCCAGCAGCCAAGTTTTGTCTAAAGGGCAGTTCTTC.

This chain joins TRBV9 and TRBJ2-2; TRBD2 matches 8 bases. Germline CDR1 is SGDLS and CDR2 is YYNGEE. This CDR3 has 15 residues. Trimming removed 3 bases from V and 6 bases from J; junction bases left unmatched: 7. CDR3 sequence: CASSAGGAVPGELFF. CDR3 nucleotide sequence: TGTGCCAGCAGCGCCGGGGGGGCCGTGCCCGGGGAGCTGTTTTTT.